This T cell receptor beta chain was obtained from a study of T-cell memory formation after mild COVID-19. MiXCR, applied by TCRdb to the 5' RACE reads, yields one record per CDR3 protein. The sample has 400,000 or so distinct CDR3 sequences, roughly 21% seen once; the top ten hold around 12%. This CDR3 region has 14 residues. Trimming removed 3 bases at V and 1 base at J, with 6 bases between. This receptor was taken from an adult woman who had mild COVID-19 (a few samples of this study predate the infection). Cell type and time point are not known. The V and J genes are TRBV12-3 or TRBV12-4 and TRBJ2-2; D unclear. The material sequenced was PBMCs or a T cell subset sorted from them (not recorded which). In nucleotides, the CDR3 is TGTGCCAGCAGTTTTGGTCTGAACACCGGGGAGCTGTTTTTT. Protein product: CASSFGLNTGELFF.